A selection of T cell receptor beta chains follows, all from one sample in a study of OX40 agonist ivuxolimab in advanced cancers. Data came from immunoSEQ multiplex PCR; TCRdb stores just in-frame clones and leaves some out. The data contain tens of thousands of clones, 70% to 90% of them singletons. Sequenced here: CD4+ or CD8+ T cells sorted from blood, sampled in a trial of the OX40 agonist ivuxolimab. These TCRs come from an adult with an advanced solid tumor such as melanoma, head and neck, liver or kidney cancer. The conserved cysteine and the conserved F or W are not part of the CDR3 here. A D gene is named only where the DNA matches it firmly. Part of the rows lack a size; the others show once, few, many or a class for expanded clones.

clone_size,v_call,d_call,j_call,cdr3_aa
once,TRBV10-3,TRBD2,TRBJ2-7,AISESSGRAGEQY
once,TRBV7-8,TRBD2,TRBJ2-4,ASSPPGTSALKNIQY
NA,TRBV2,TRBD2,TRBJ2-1,ASSFSGRTNEQF
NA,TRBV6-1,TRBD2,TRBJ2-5,ASSERGLAGVGGETQY
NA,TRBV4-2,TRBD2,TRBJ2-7,ASSQGGLVSEQY
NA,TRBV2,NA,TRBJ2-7,ASSEQIYEQY
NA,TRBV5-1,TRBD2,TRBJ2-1,ASRGGSSYNEQF
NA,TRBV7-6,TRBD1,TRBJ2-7,ASSFTGTGGHEQY
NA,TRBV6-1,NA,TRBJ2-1,ASSEAGADNEQF
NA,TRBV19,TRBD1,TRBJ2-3,ASRNSGTGSTDTQY
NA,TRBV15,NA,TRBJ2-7,ATSRTTLDLFSYEQY
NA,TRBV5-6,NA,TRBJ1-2,ASSLGGEGYT
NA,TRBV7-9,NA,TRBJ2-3,ASSLGGLSTDTQY
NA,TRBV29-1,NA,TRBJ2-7,SAYSGHAGYEQY
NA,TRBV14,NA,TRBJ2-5,ASSLGAVIGQETQY
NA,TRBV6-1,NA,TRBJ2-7,ASTTGRYYEQY
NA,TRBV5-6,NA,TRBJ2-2,ASSPRYTNTGELF
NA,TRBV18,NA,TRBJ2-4,ASSPIQGLSKNIQY
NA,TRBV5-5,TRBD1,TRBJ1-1,ASSPGQGAQYSEAF
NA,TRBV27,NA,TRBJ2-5,ASSLSAALKTQY
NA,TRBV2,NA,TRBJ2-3,ASTRSTMTDTQY
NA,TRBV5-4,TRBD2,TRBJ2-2,ASSLAGLAANTGELF
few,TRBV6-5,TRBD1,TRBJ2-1,ASSPTGGAFNEQF
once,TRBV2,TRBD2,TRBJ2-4,ASSVLFQGASGFRNIQY
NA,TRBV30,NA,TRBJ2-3,AWGATDTQY